This T cell receptor (beta chain) was found in a study of blood T cells in healthy people across ages. Primers used in a second PCR of about 7 to 12 cycles were a sample-barcoded 5' primer and a J-beta primer mix. Each cDNA molecule received a tag from a template-switch adaptor that had 12 random nucleotides. Every sample gave at least 2.5 million paired-end reads containing CDR3. One entry per CDR3 protein results from TCRdb running MiXCR on the 5' RACE reads. The repertoire holds 1.5 million to 2 million distinct CDR3 sequences, with about 50% as singletons. Whole-study results and caveats: The study lacked donor CMV status, which possibly confounded expanded clonotype changes.

As concerns this clonotype: What it binds is not known.

The CDR3 has 13 amino acids. V was clipped by 8 bases and J by 4 bases; unmatched bases: 8. The germline V gene encodes CDR1 DFQATT and CDR2 SNEGSKA (reference sequence). The chain carries TRBV20-1 and TRBJ2-7; 10 positions match TRBD2. The sequenced sample consisted of blood. The TCR comes from a woman between 35 and 50 years old in good health. CDR3 in DNA: TGCAGTCCCCGGGTAGCGGGGGGATACGAGCAGTACTTC. Its protein product is CSPRVAGGYEQYF.